Detailed here is one TCR beta chain. This clonotype has a count of ten or more. It has no known antigen specificity. Within one base of it there is no much larger clone, and no base qualities were kept. Looking up the germline V gene yields CDR1 LGHNA and CDR2 YNFKEQ. After removal of 0 bases from V and 8 bases from J, the junction retains 11 bases not matched to a gene. The CDR3 covers 17 residues, taking in both the cysteine and the phenylalanine. Left in the record is the CDR3 DNA by itself, 51 bases read in frame from the first base. This entry is derived from a study of breast tumors, draining lymph nodes, adjacent tissues (dated by TCRdb to between 2015 and 2016). With respect to the entire study: Breast cancer patients provided tumor, adjacent nontumor tissue and axillary lymph nodes, and the study compared the TCR beta repertoires across these three sources. The study aimed to assess the relationships and possible T-cell exchange between tumor, surrounding tissue and draining lymph node repertoires in human breast cancer. Paper-wide results and their limitations: The data were considered consistent with the idea that most tumor T cells come from the lymph node and then expand in tumor tissue. Tumor T-cell repertoires showed less diversity than lymph node repertoires and more diversity than nontumor tissue repertoires, and tumor T-cell repertoires showed preferential V and J gene usage. Tumor and nontumor tissue repertoires were found to be significantly more similar in luminal-like than in basal-like breast cancer. The conclusion that tumor T cells originate in lymph nodes was framed as consistent with a hypothesis rather than directly demonstrated.

TCRdb records Illumina HiSeq 2000 as the sequencer. TCR beta chain libraries were generated by multiplex PCR amplification. The amplified TCR beta chain products were analyzed by high-throughput sequencing. TCRdb handled the public reads itself, with Q25 trimming in fastp and clone calling in MiXCR, and kept productive beta chains. A single entry per CDR3 protein holds the most common genes and DNA from its merged rows. This sample gives 85,000 to 120,000 distinct CDR3 sequences in total; more than 25% of them show up just once. Of the sample, 4.5% to 7% is held by the ten largest clones. The lymph node samples were taken from the axillary draining lymph nodes of breast cancer patients.

This sequence was found in a female donor with breast cancer. Some clones in this sample may be carry-over from other donors' samples. The rearrangement combines TRBV4-2 with TRBJ1-2; 11 middle bases align to TRBD1. The source material was axillary lymph node tissue. The DNA sequence is TGTGCCAGCAGCCAAGAGGGGACAGGGGGTGGCCCAGACGGCTACACCTTC. Its translation is CASSQEGTGGGPDGYTF.